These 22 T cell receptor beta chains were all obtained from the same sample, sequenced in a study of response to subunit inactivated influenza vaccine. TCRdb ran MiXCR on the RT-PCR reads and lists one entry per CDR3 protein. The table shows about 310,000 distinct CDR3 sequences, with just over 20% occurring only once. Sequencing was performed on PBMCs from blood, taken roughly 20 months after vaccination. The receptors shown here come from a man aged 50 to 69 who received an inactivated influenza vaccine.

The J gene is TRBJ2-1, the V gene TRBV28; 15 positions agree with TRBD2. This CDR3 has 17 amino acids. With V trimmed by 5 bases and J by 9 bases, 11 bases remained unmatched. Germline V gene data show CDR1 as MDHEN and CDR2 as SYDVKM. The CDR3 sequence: CASSISGTSGGQGEQFF. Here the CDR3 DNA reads TGTGCCAGCAGTATCTCCGGGACTAGCGGGGGGCAGGGTGAGCAGTTCTTC.

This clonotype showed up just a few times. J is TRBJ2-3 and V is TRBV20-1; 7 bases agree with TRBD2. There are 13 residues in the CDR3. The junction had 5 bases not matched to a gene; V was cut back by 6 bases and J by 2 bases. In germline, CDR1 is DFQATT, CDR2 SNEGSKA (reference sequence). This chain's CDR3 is CSANGGITDTQYF. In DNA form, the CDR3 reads TGCAGTGCAAACGGGGGGATCACAGATACGCAGTATTTT.

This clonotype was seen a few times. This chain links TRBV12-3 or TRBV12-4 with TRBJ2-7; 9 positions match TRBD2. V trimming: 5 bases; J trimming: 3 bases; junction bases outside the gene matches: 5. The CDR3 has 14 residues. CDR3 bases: TGTGCCAGCAGTCGTATAGCGGGGGACTACGAGCAGTACTTC. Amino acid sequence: CASSRIAGDYEQYF.

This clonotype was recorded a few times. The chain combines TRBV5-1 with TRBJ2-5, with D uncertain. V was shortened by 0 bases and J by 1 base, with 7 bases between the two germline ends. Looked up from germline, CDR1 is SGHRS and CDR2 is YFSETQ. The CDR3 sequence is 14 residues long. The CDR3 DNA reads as TGCGCCAGCAGCTTGGTTGGGCCCCAAGAGACCCAGTACTTC. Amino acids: CASSLVGPQETQYF.

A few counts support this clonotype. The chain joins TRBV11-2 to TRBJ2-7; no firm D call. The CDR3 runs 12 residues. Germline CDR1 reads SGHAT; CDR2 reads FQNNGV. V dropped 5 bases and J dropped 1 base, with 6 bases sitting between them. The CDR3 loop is CASSVSSYEQYF. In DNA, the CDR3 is TGTGCCAGCAGCGTCTCATCCTACGAGCAGTACTTC.

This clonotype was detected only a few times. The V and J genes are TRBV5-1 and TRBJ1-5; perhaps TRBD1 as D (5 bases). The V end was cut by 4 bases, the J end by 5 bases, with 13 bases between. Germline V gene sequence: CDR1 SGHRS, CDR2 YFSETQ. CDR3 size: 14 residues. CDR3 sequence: CASSRLLGDQPQHF. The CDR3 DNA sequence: TGCGCCAGCAGCCGTTTACTAGGGGATCAGCCCCAGCATTTT.

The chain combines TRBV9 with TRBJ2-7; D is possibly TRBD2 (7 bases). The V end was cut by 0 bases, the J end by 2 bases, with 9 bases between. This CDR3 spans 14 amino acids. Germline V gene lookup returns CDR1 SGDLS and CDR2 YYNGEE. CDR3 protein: CASSVGGGPYEQYF. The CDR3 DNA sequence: TGTGCCAGCAGCGTAGGGGGGGGCCCCTACGAGCAGTACTTC.

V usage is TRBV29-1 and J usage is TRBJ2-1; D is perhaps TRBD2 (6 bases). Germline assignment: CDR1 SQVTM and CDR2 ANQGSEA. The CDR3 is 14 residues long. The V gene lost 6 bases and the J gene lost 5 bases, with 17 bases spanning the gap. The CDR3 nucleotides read TGCAGCGTGTTTGGGGACTTTGTTAACAATGAGCAGTTCTTC. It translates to CSVFGDFVNNEQFF.

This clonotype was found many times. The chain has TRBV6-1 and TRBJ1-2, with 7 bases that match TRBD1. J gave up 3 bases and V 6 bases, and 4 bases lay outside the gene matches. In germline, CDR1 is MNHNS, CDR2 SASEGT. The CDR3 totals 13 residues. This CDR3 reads CASRRGRDYGYTF. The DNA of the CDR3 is TGTGCCAGCAGAAGGGGGCGAGACTATGGCTACACCTTC.

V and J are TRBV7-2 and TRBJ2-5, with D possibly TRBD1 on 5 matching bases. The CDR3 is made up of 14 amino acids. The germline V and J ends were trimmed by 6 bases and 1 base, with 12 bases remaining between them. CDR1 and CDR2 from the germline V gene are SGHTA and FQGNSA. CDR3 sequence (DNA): TGTGCCAGCAGACTGGACATAACCCAAGAGACCCAGTACTTC. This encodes CASRLDITQETQYF.

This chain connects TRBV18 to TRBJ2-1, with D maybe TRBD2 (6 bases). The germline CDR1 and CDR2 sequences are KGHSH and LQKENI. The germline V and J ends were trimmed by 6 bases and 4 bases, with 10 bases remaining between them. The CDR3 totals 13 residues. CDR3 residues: CASSKDYYNEQFF. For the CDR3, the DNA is TGTGCCAGCTCCAAGGACTATTACAATGAGCAGTTCTTC.

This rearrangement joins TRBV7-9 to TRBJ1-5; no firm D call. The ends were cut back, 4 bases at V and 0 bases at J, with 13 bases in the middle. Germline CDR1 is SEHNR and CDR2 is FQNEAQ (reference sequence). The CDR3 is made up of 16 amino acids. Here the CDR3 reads CASSSIVVGSNQPQHF. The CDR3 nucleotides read TGTGCCAGCAGCTCCATAGTTGTGGGTAGCAATCAGCCCCAGCATTTT.

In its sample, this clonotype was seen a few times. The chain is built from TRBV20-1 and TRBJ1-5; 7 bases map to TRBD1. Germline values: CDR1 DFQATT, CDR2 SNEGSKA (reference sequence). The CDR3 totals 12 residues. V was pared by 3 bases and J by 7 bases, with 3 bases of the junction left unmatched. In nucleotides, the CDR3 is TGCAGTGCTAGCCCAGGGGGACAGCCCCAGCATTTT. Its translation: CSASPGGQPQHF.

The CDR3 spells CASSLVQNYEQYF. The DNA for the CDR3 is TGTGCCAGCAGCTTAGTCCAAAACTACGAGCAGTACTTC. The J gene is TRBJ2-7, the V gene TRBV7-2; D is undetermined. Between the trimmed V and J ends, which lost 1 base and 3 bases, there was a span of 7 bases. Germline lookup yields CDR1 SGHTA and CDR2 FQGNSA. This CDR3 has 13 amino acids.

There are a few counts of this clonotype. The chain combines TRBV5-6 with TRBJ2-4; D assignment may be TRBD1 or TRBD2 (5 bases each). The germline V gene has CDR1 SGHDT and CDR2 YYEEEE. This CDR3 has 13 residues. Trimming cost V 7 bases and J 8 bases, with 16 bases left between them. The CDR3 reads CASWTNGVDIQYF. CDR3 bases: TGTGCCAGCTGGACAAACGGGGTGGACATTCAGTACTTC.

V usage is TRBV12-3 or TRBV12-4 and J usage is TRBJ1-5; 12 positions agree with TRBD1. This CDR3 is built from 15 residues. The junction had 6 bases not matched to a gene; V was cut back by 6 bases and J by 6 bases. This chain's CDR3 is CASSPGTGGPQPQHF. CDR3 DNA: TGTGCCAGCAGCCCCGGGACAGGGGGCCCTCAGCCCCAGCATTTT.

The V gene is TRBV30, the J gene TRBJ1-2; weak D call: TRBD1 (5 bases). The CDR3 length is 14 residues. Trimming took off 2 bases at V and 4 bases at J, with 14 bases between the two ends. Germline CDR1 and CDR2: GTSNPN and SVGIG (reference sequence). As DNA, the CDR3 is TGTGCCTGGAGTACGGGGGTGGGGGTCTATGGCTACACCTTC. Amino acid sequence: CAWSTGVGVYGYTF.

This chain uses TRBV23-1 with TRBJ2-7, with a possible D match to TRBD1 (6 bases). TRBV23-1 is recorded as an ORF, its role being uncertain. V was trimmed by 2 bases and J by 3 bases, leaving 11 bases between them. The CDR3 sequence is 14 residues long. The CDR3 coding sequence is TGCGCCAGCAGTCAAGGTGGGGGCTACTACGAGCAGTACTTC. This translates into CASSQGGGYYEQYF.

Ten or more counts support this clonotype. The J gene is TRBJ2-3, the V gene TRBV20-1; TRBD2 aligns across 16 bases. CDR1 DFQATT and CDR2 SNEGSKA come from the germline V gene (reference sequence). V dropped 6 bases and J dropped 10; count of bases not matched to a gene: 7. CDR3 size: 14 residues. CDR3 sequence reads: CSAQGGLAGGPQYF. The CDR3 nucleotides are TGCAGTGCGCAGGGGGGACTAGCGGGGGGGCCGCAGTATTTT.

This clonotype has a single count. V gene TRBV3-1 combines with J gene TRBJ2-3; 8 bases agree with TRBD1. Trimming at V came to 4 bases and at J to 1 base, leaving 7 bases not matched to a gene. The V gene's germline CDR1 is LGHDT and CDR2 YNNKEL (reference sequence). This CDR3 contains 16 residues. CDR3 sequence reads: CASSPRGDRRTDTQYF. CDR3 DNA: TGTGCCAGCAGCCCTAGAGGGGACAGGCGCACAGATACGCAGTATTTT.

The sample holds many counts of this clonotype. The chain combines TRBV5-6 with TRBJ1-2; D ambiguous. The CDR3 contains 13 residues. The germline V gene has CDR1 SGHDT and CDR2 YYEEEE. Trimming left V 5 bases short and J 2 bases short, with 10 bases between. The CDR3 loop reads CASSQTMNYGYTF. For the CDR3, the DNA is TGTGCCAGCAGTCAGACAATGAACTATGGCTACACCTTC.

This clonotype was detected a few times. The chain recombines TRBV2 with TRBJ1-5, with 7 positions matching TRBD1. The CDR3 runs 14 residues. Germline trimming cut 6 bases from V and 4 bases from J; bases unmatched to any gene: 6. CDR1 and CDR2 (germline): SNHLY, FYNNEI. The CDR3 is CASRDSRGNQPQHF. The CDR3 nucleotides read TGTGCCAGCAGAGATAGCAGGGGGAATCAGCCCCAGCATTTT. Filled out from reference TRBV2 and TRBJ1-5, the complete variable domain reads EPEVTQTPSHQVTQMGQEVILRCVPISNHLYFYWYRQILGQKVEFLVSFYNNEISEKSEIFDDQFSVERPDGSNFTLKIRSTKLEDSAMYFCASRDSRGNQPQHFGDGTRLSIL.